This T cell receptor beta chain was recorded in a study of blood T cell repertoires in COVID-19. Background on the study: T cells, B-cell-depleted T cells, or PBMCs supplied cDNA or gDNA.

The participants were between roughly 18 and 100 years old and came from under 25 US areas. Clinical history as reported by participants underpinned cohort assignment. In the original processing: Amplification of reference gene primers was used by the study to estimate nucleated cell counts. The assay was immunoSEQ multiplex PCR, and TCRdb's table has in-frame clones only and misses some. Clone size and V and J calls were adopted from that table, with D and trimming inferred from the DNA. The sample lists approximately 260,000 clones, around 88% occurring once. CDR3 size: 15 residues. Germline assignment: CDR1 SGHAT and CDR2 FQNNGV. The trim removed 3 bases at V and 5 bases at J, leaving 4 bases unmatched.

The chain links TRBV11-2 to TRBJ2-3; TRBD2 agrees at 11 bases. What was sequenced was PBMCs or T cells enriched from blood (not recorded which). This TCR came from a woman in her 40s with acute COVID-19. The CDR3 loop is CASSFTSGGLDTQYF. The CDR3 coding sequence is TGTGCCAGCAGCTTTACTAGCGGGGGCTTAGATACGCAGTATTTT.